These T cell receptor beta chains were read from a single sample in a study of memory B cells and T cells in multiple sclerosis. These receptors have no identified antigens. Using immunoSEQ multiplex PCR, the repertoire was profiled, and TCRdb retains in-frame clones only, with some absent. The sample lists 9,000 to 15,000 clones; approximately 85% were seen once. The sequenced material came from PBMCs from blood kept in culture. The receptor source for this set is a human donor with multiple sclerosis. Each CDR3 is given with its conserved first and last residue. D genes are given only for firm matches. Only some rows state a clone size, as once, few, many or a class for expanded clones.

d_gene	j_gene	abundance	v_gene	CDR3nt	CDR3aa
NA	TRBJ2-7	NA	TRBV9	TGTGCCAGCAGCGTAGCTGTGACGGACGAAACTCTCTCCTACGAGCAGTACTTC	CASSVAVTDETLSYEQYF
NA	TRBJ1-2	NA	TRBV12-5	TGTGCTAGTGGTGTAGGGCGGGGTTCAGGCGGCTACACCTTC	CASGVGRGSGGYTF
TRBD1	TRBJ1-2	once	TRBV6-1	TGTGCCAGCAGTGAAGCGCGGGACAGGGTTGGATACTATGGCTACACCTTC	CASSEARDRVGYYGYTF
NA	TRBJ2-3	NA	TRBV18	TGTGCCAGCTCACCACCGGTTTTAGATACGCAGTATTTT	CASSPPVLDTQYF
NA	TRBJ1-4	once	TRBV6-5	TGTGCCAGCAGTTACTCTCGGGCAACTAATGAAAAACTGTTTTTT	CASSYSRATNEKLFF
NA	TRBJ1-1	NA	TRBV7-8	TGTGCCAGCAGCGTTTCCAGGGTTTCGAACACTGAAGCTTTCTTT	CASSVSRVSNTEAFF
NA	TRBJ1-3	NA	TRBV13	TGTGCCAGCAGCTTAGTGGGCTCTGGAAACACCATATATTTT	CASSLVGSGNTIYF
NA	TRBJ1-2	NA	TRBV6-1	TGTGCCAGCAGTGAAAGAGTTGATGGCTACACCTTC	CASSERVDGYTF
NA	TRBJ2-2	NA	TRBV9	TGTGCCAGCAGCGGTCTCCCCACCGGGGAGCTGTTTTTT	CASSGLPTGELFF
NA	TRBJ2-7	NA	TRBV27	TGTGCCAGCAGTTTGGGGGCCTTCTACGAGCAGTACTTC	CASSLGAFYEQYF
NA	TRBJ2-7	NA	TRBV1	TGCACCAGCAGCCCCCGGACTAGCGGGGGGCCAGACGAGCAGTACTTC	CTSSPRTSGGPDEQYF
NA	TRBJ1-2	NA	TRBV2	TGTGCCAGCCCCCCAATGACGCCGAGCGACAGTAACTATGGCTACACCTTC	CASPPMTPSDSNYGYTF
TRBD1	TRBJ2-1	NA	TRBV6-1	TGTGCCAGCAGTCACCGGGACAGATTAGGGGGTGAGCAGTTCTTC	CASSHRDRLGGEQFF
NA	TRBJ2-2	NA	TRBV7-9	TGTGCCAGCATCACAGGGAGAGGGGAGCTGTTTTTT	CASITGRGELFF
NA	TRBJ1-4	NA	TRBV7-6	TGTGCCAGCAGCCAGGATGGCGACAATGAAAAACTGTTTTTT	CASSQDGDNEKLFF
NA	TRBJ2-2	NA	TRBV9	TGTGCCAGCAGCGTAATCGGACAGTACACCGGGGAGCTGTTTTTT	CASSVIGQYTGELFF
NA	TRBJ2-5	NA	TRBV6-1	TGTGCCAGCAGTGAAACGCAGACCGGTATGCCCCAGTACTTC	CASSETQTGMPQYF
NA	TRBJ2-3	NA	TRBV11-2	TGTGCCAGCAGCAGGTCGCGGGGGCTCGATACGCAGTATTTT	CASSRSRGLDTQYF
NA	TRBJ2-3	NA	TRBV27	TGTGCCAGCAGTTTATCCAGGCACACAGATACGCAGTATTTT	CASSLSRHTDTQYF
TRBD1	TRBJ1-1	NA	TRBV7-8	TGTGCCAGCAGCCCCGGACAGGGGGCGAGGGCTTTCTTT	CASSPGQGARAFF
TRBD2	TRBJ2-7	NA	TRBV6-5	TGTGCCAGCAGCCTAGCGGGAGGTAATCGGTACGAGCAGTACTTC	CASSLAGGNRYEQYF
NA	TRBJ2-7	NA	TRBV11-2	TGTGCCAGCAGCTTGGTCCGGGGTGGCGAGCAGTACTTC	CASSLVRGGEQYF
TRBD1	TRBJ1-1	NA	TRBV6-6	TGTGCCAGCAGGACAGAGACAGGGGCAGGGGCTTTCTTT	CASRTETGAGAFF
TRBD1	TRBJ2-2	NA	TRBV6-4	TGTGCCAGCAGTACAGGGGACGGCACCGGGGAGCTGTTTTTT	CASSTGDGTGELFF
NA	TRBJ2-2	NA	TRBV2	TGTGCCAGCAGTGAAGCGGGTCGGTTGGGGCCGGATCTGTTTTTT	CASSEAGRLGPDLFF
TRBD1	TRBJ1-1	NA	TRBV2	TGTGCCAGCAGGGAAAAGACAGGGGGGAACACTGAAGCTTTCTTT	CASREKTGGNTEAFF
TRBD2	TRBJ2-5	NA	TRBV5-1	TGCGCCAGCAGCTATGGACTAGCGGGCCAAGAGACCCAGTACTTC	CASSYGLAGQETQYF
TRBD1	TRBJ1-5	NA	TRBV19	TGTGCCAGTAGTACATGGGGATCCGGGACAGGTAGCAATCAGCCCCAGCATTTT	CASSTWGSGTGSNQPQHF
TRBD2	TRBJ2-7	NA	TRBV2	TGTGCCAGCAGTGACCCTAGGGCGGGAGAATGGGACGAGCAGTACTTC	CASSDPRAGEWDEQYF
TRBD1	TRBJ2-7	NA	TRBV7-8	TGTGCCAGCAGCATAACCGGGACAGGGGTCGAGCAGTACTTC	CASSITGTGVEQYF
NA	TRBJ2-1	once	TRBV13	TGTGCCAGCAGCTTGGGATTAGGGCGGAATGAGCAGTTCTTC	CASSLGLGRNEQFF
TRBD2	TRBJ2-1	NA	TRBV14	TGTGCCAGCAGTCGGGGGGGTGAGCAGTTCTTC	CASSRGGEQFF
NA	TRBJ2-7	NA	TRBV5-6	TGTGCCAGCAGCTTGAATCCGGCTTACTCCTACGAGCAGTACTTC	CASSLNPAYSYEQYF
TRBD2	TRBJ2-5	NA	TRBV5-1	TGCGCCAGCAGCTGGGGAGCGGGAGGGGAGACCCAGTACTTC	CASSWGAGGETQYF
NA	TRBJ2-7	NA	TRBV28	TGTGCCAGCAGTGAGACAGCGGCCTACGAGCAGTACTTC	CASSETAAYEQYF